The clone carrying this T cell receptor (beta chain) was found many times. What it binds is not known. TCRdb passed the RT-PCR reads through MiXCR, listing each CDR3 protein once. Of approximately 490,000 distinct CDR3 sequences detected, 6.5% to 8% appear once; the ten largest clones hold under 15%. The data belong to a study of response to subunit inactivated influenza vaccine. Regarding the study as a whole: There was a suggestion from the authors that each seasonal influenza vaccination recruits few new T cells.

The germline CDR1 and CDR2 sequences are ENHRY and SYGVKD. The CDR3 is 13 residues long. Trimming took 8 bases from V and 0 from J, leaving 8 bases between them. The chain links TRBV10-3 to TRBJ1-3, with D uncertain. The sequence derives from a man aged 50-75 years who received an inactivated influenza vaccine. The starting material was PBMCs from blood, obtained less than 25 months after vaccination. The CDR3 DNA follows: TGTGCCATCTCCCCCCCCTCTGGAAACACCATATATTTT. Its translation: CAISPPSGNTIYF.